This T cell receptor (beta chain) was recorded in a study of shared clonotypes between healthy human individuals. Clones were sequenced by immunoSEQ multiplex PCR, and TCRdb holds only the in-frame ones, with some missing. The sample includes some 1,400,000 clones, roughly 96% of them seen just once. Per the germline V gene, CDR1 is SGHRS and CDR2 is YFSETQ. This CDR3 spans 16 amino acids. Germline trimming cut 7 bases from V and 0 bases from J; bases unmatched to any gene: 12. A single count supports this clone. The receptor was isolated from a man aged 30-40 years in good health. Source material: naive CD4+ T cells sorted from blood. The subset: CD45RA+ positively selected. This sequence joins TRBV5-1 and TRBJ1-1, with 7 positions matching TRBD1. The CDR3 is CASGRQGSNVNTEAFF. Written as DNA, the CDR3 is TGCGCCAGCGGCAGACAGGGATCTAACGTGAACACTGAAGCTTTCTTT.